This TCR beta chain was identified in a study of OX40 agonist ivuxolimab in advanced cancers. Autoimmune disease history or systemic immunosuppression was exclusionary. The assay was immunoSEQ multiplex PCR, and TCRdb's table has in-frame clones only and misses some. The sample lists approximately 59,000 clones, around 85% occurring once. Germline assignment: CDR1 GTSNPN and CDR2 SVGIG (reference sequence). The CDR3 is made up of 17 amino acids. The junction had 14 bases not matched to a gene; V was cut back by 1 base and J by 5 bases. The origin of this receptor is an adult with an advanced solid tumor such as melanoma, head and neck, liver or kidney cancer. This chain uses TRBV30 with TRBJ2-3; TRBD1 matches at 8 bases. The sample was CD4+ or CD8+ T cells sorted from blood, taken in a trial of the OX40 agonist ivuxolimab. CDR3 protein: CAWSGSGQGYFGDTQYF. The CDR3 nucleotides read TGTGCCTGGAGTGGGTCAGGACAGGGCTATTTTGGAGATACGCAGTATTTT.